A selection of T cell receptor beta chains follows, all from one sample in a study of T cell changes during pregnancy in multiple sclerosis. Clones were sequenced by immunoSEQ multiplex PCR, and TCRdb holds only the in-frame ones, with some missing. The sample shows 45,000 to 55,000 clones, approximately 90% of them seen only once. The source material was peripheral blood, sampled in the first trimester of pregnancy. These TCRs come from a female donor with multiple sclerosis, enrolled in a pregnancy study. Both conserved end residues are part of each CDR3. Each record gives: V gene, CDR3 length, D gene, clone size, J gene, CDR3 protein, CDR3 DNA. The D gene is left open where the match is weak. The size field is filled for only some rows; it gives once, few, many or a size class.

TRBV7-9	14	.	.	TRBJ2-7	CASSLARSSYEQYF	TGTGCCAGCAGCTTAGCTCGGAGCTCCTACGAGCAGTACTTC
TRBV20-1	11	TRBD1	few	TRBJ1-1	CSAPTRTGRGF	TGCAGTGCTCCTACAAGGACCGGCAGGGGGTTT
TRBV27	14	.	few	TRBJ2-3	CASSLLRSTDTQYF	TGTGCCAGCAGTTTATTGCGTAGCACAGATACGCAGTATTTT
TRBV19	13	.	few	TRBJ1-5	CASTRDYNQPQHF	TGTGCCAGTACCCGGGACTACAATCAGCCCCAGCATTTT
TRBV4-1	14	.	.	TRBJ1-2	CASSQDLAGYGYTF	TGCGCCAGCAGCCAAGACCTTGCAGGCTATGGCTACACCTTC
TRBV30	16	TRBD1	.	TRBJ1-5	CAWHSSGTGGDQPQHF	TGTGCCTGGCACTCATCCGGGACAGGGGGTGATCAGCCCCAGCATTTT
TRBV7-3	16	TRBD2	.	TRBJ2-1	CASSEQTPGLAGGQFF	TGTGCCAGCAGCGAACAAACGCCGGGACTAGCGGGGGGCCAGTTCTTC
TRBV5-1	20	.	once	TRBJ2-6	CASSLGRVLDLTDGANVLTF	TGCGCCAGCAGCTTGGGCCGAGTTTTGGACTTGACGGACGGGGCCAACGTCCTGACTTTC
TRBV4-1	14	TRBD1	.	TRBJ2-7	CASSRDRELGEQYF	TGCGCCAGCAGCCGGGACAGGGAGTTGGGTGAGCAGTACTTC
TRBV7-9	15	TRBD1	.	TRBJ1-3	CASSPAYRGWNTIYF	TGTGCCAGCAGCCCAGCGTACAGGGGATGGAACACCATATATTTT
TRBV5-1	14	.	.	TRBJ2-3	CASSLTGSTDTQYF	TGCGCCAGCAGCTTGACGGGTAGCACAGATACGCAGTATTTT
TRBV5-5	15	.	once	TRBJ2-5	CASSLEPTHWETQYF	TGTGCCAGCAGCTTGGAGCCAACCCATTGGGAGACCCAGTACTTC
TRBV30	14	.	.	TRBJ2-7	CAWSIGEIETEQYF	TGTGCCTGGAGTATAGGAGAAATAGAGACCGAGCAGTACTTC
TRBV5-1	17	TRBD2	.	TRBJ2-5	CASSRTPAGGPGETQYF	TGCGCCAGCAGCCGAACCCCAGCGGGGGGGCCGGGAGAGACCCAGTACTTC
TRBV11-2	15	.	.	TRBJ1-5	CASSRWGGGNQPQHF	TGTGCCAGCAGCCGTTGGGGGGGCGGCAATCAGCCCCAGCATTTT
TRBV9	15	.	once	TRBJ2-1	CASSVRLDNYNEQFF	TGTGCCAGCAGCGTAAGGCTGGACAACTACAATGAGCAGTTCTTC
TRBV27	15	TRBD1	.	TRBJ2-3	CASSSRTGIRDTQYF	TGTGCCAGCAGTTCGAGGACAGGGATTAGGGATACGCAGTATTTT
TRBV5-1	15	TRBD1	once	TRBJ1-6	CASRNTGQGNSPLHF	TGCGCCAGCCGAAATACAGGACAGGGTAATTCACCCCTCCACTTT
TRBV7-9	13	.	.	TRBJ1-1	CASSKQVNTEAFF	TGTGCCAGCAGCAAACAAGTGAACACTGAAGCTTTCTTT
TRBV5-4	17	TRBD2	once	TRBJ2-7	CASSLGLAGSVSYEQYF	TGTGCCAGCAGCCTTGGACTAGCGGGGTCCGTCTCCTACGAGCAGTACTTC
TRBV28	11	.	.	TRBJ1-1	CASSLYGEAFF	TGTGCCAGCAGTTTATATGGCGAAGCTTTCTTT